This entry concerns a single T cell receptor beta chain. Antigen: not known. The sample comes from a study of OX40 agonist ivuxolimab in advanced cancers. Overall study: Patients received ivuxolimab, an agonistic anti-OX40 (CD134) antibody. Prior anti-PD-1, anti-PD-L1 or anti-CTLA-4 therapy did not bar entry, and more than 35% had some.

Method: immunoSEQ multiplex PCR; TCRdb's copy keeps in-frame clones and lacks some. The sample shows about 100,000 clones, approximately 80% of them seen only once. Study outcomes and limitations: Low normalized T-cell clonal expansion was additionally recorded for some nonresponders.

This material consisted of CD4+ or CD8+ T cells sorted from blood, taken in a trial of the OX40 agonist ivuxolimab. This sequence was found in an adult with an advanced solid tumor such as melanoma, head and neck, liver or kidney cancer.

The CDR3 here is CASSQEGTSRDYEQYF. CDR3 DNA: TGCGCCAGCAGCCAAGAAGGAACAAGTCGGGACTACGAGCAGTACTTC. This chain connects TRBV4-1 to TRBJ2-7; D is possibly TRBD2 (5 bases). The germline V and J ends were trimmed by 0 bases and 3 bases, with 15 bases remaining between them. The CDR3 extends over 16 amino acids. The V gene's germline CDR1 is MGHRA and CDR2 YSYEKL.